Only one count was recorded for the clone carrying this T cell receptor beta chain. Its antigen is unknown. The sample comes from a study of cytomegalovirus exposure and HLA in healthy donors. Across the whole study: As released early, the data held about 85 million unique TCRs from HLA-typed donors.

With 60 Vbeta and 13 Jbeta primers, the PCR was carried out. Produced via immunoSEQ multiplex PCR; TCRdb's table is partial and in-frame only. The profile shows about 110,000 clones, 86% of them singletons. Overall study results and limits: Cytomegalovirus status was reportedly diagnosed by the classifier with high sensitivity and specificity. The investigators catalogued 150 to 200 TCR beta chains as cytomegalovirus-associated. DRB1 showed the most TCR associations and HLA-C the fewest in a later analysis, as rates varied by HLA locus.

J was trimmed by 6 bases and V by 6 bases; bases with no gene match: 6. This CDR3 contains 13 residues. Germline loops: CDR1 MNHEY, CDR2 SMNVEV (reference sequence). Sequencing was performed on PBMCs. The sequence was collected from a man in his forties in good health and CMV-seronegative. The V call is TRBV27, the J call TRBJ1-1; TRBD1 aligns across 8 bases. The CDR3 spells CASRRQGRAEAFF. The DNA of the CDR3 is TGTGCCAGCAGGCGACAGGGGAGGGCTGAAGCTTTCTTT.